This T cell receptor beta chain was identified in a study of cytomegalovirus exposure and HLA in healthy donors. Study context: About 85 million unique TCRs from HLA-typed donors were held in an early release of data.

Healthy bone marrow donors made up the donor group. Nominally healthy donors were sampled, though unrecorded immune exposures were likely. The CDR3 consists of 14 residues. Germline V gene data show CDR1 as LNHDA and CDR2 as SQIVND (reference sequence). V shed 2 bases, J shed 3 bases, and the junction held 3 bases outside the gene matches. The study ran its PCR with 60 Vbeta and 13 Jbeta primers. The data were produced by immunoSEQ multiplex PCR, yet TCRdb's version contains in-frame clones alone and is incomplete. The data hold approximately 120,000 clones, with under 85% observed a single time. Source material: PBMCs. This clonotype originated in a woman between 50 and 59 years old in good health and CMV-seropositive. The chain uses TRBV19 and TRBJ2-7; TRBD2 matches at 8 bases. The CDR3 loop is CASSIRGGDYEQYF. Here the CDR3 DNA reads TGTGCCAGTAGTATACGGGGGGGCGACTACGAGCAGTACTTC.